One and the same sample provided the 11 T cell receptor beta chains below, sequenced in a study of CD8+CD57+ T cells in acquired aplastic anemia. All sequencing subjects had displayed CD8+CD57+ cell expansion on flow cytometry. TCR beta VDJ combinations and CDR3 sequences were profiled from genomic DNA. TCRdb reprocessed the reads via MiXCR and lists one record per CDR3 protein. This table holds approximately 300,000 distinct CDR3 sequences, 56% found once. The sample consisted of sorted CD4+, CD8+, or CD8+CD57+ T cells (not recorded which) from PBMCs. These receptors all stem from a human donor with aplastic anemia.

This clonotype was counted at least ten times. The chain couples TRBV12-3 or TRBV12-4 to TRBJ1-1; D gene unclear. V shed 7 bases and J shed 2 bases, with 8 bases lying between them. The CDR3 covers 12 residues. CDR3 nucleotide sequence: TGTGCCAGCACTTGGGTTAACACTGAAGCTTTCTTT. Its translation: CASTWVNTEAFF.

The chain joins TRBV9 to TRBJ2-5; the D is unclear. This CDR3 has 15 amino acids. V shed 0 bases and J shed 4 bases, with 13 bases lying between them. Germline CDR1 and CDR2: SGDLS and YYNGEE. The CDR3 loop reads CASSVDPDGPETQYF. The CDR3 DNA follows: TGTGCCAGCAGCGTAGATCCGGACGGTCCAGAGACCCAGTACTTC.

The table lists this clonotype with a count of one. The chain employs TRBV7-9 and TRBJ1-1; D call uncertain. From germline, CDR1 is SEHNR and CDR2 FQNEAQ (reference sequence). V was pared by 5 bases and J by 1 base, with 8 bases between. The CDR3 length is 13 residues. Here the CDR3 reads CASSRIGNTEAFF. The CDR3 DNA is TGTGCCAGCAGCCGAATAGGGAACACTGAAGCTTTCTTT.

This clonotype has at least ten counts. The chain recombines TRBV19 with TRBJ2-3; tentative D call: TRBD2 (6 bases). This CDR3 is built from 15 residues. Trimming pared 6 bases from V and 4 bases from J, leaving 17 bases between. Looked up from germline, CDR1 is LNHDA and CDR2 is SQIVND (reference sequence). The CDR3 region is CASSPTGVSSDTQYF. DNA for the CDR3: TGTGCCAGTAGCCCCACGGGGGTTAGCTCAGATACGCAGTATTTT.

The chain carries TRBV2 and TRBJ1-1; D ambiguous. V lost 7 bases and J 0 bases, leaving 9 bases between the germline ends. CDR1 is SNHLY, CDR2 FYNNEI, per germline. The length of the CDR3 is 13 residues. DNA for the CDR3: TGTGCCAGCAATGGACGGATGAACACTGAAGCTTTCTTT. Translation gives CASNGRMNTEAFF.

The rearrangement links TRBV2 to TRBJ2-4; D is possibly TRBD1 or TRBD2 (7 bases each). Germline CDR1 SNHLY, CDR2 FYNNEI. V shed 4 bases and J shed 13 bases, with 20 bases lying between them. The CDR3 has 14 residues. The CDR3 DNA is TGTGCCAGCAGTGGTCCAGGGGGGGCGTTTGAACAGTACTTC. Amino acids: CASSGPGGAFEQYF.

This clonotype has at least ten counts. This sequence joins TRBV25-1 and TRBJ2-5; TRBD1 matches at 10 bases. V was pared by 4 bases and J by 0 bases, with 8 bases of the junction left unmatched. The CDR3 runs to 17 residues. Germline V gene sequence: CDR1 MGHDK, CDR2 SYGVNS. This chain's CDR3 is CASSVGQGVDYQETQYF. The CDR3 DNA reads TGTGCCAGCAGTGTCGGACAGGGGGTCGACTACCAAGAGACCCAGTACTTC.

This clonotype turned up a few times. The chain uses TRBV7-9 and TRBJ2-1, with D hard to call. This CDR3 comprises 17 residues. The V end lost 4 bases, the J end lost 0 bases, and 16 bases lay between the germline ends. Germline V lookup: CDR1 SEHNR, CDR2 FQNEAQ (reference sequence). The CDR3 loop is CASSSGYELDSYNEQFF. Written as DNA, the CDR3 is TGTGCCAGCAGCTCCGGTTACGAGCTGGACTCCTACAATGAGCAGTTCTTC.

This clonotype was observed a few times. The V call is TRBV7-2, the J call TRBJ1-3; D may be TRBD1 (6 bases). V gave up 5 bases and J gave up 0 bases, with 26 bases separating them. CDR1 and CDR2 from the germline V gene are SGHTA and FQGNSA. The CDR3 totals 20 residues. CDR3 protein: CASSNYVPGHPLPSGNTIYF. The CDR3 DNA follows: TGTGCCAGCAGCAATTACGTCCCGGGACATCCTCTCCCCTCTGGAAACACCATATATTTT.

This clonotype was found many times. This sequence joins TRBV11-2 and TRBJ2-1; 10 positions match TRBD2. With V trimmed by 1 base and J by 7 bases, 7 bases remained unmatched. Germline CDR1 reads SGHAT; CDR2 reads FQNNGV. The CDR3 is made up of 16 amino acids. The CDR3 is CASSLGPTSGQNEQFF. In DNA, the CDR3 is TGTGCCAGCAGCTTAGGACCGACTAGCGGGCAGAATGAGCAGTTCTTC. The whole variable domain, filled in from reference TRBV11-2 and TRBJ2-1, reads EAGVAQSPRYKIIEKRQSVAFWCNPISGHATLYWYQQILGQGPKLLIQFQNNGVVDDSQLPKDRFSAERLKGVDSTLKIQPAKLEDSAVYLCASSLGPTSGQNEQFFGPGTRLTVL.

The table lists this clonotype with a few counts. The chain couples TRBV7-6 to TRBJ2-2; no clear D gene. CDR3 length: 12 amino acids. In germline, CDR1 is SGHVS, CDR2 FNYEAQ. V was shortened by 5 bases and J by 7 bases, with 8 bases between the two germline ends. CDR3 region: CASSRSGGELFF. DNA for the CDR3: TGTGCCAGCAGCAGATCCGGCGGGGAGCTGTTTTTT. Looking up the rest from reference TRBV7-6 and TRBJ2-2 gives the full variable domain: GAGVSQSPRYKVTKRGQDVALRCDPISGHVSLYWYRQALGQGPEFLTYFNYEAQQDKSGLPNDRFSAERPEGSISTLTIQRTEQRDSAMYRCASSRSGGELFFGEGSRLTVL.